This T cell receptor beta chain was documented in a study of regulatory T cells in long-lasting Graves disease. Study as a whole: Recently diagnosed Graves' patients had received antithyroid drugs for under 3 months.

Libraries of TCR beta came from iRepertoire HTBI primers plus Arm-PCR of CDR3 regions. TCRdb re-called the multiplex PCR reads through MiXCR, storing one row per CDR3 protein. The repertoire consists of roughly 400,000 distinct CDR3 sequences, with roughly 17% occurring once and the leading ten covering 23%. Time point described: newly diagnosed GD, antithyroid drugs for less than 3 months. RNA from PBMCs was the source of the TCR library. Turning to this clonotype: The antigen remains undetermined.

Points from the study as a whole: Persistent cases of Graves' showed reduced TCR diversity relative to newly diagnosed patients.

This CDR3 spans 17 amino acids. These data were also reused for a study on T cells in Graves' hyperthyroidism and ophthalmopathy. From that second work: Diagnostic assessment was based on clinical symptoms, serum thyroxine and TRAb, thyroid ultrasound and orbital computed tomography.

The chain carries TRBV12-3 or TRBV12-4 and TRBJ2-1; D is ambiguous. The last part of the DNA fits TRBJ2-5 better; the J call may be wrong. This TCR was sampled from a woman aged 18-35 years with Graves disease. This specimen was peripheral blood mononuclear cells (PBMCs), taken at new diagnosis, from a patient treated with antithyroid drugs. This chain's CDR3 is CASSLFLRIENEETQYF. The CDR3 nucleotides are TGTGCCAGCAGTTTATTTTTAAGGATCGAGAACGAGGAGACCCAGTACTTC.